Following are 18 T cell receptor beta chains from one sample sequenced in a study of blood T cell repertoires in COVID-19. The method was immunoSEQ multiplex PCR; TCRdb's version includes in-frame clones alone and lacks a portion of them. The repertoire holds around 250,000 clones, with around four fifths as singletons. The sample taken for sequencing was PBMCs or T cells enriched from blood (not recorded which). The receptors were gathered from a man aged 25 to 45 with acute COVID-19.

This clone was picked up one time. CDR3 amino acids: CASSWGDTEAFF. In DNA, the CDR3 is TGTGCCAGCAGCTGGGGGGACACTGAAGCTTTCTTT. The chain carries TRBV7-6 and TRBJ1-1, with D possibly TRBD1 on 5 matching bases. Germline V lookup: CDR1 SGHVS, CDR2 FNYEAQ. CDR3 length: 12 amino acids. Trimming took off 4 bases at V and 3 bases at J, with 6 bases between the two ends.

V is TRBV11-3 and J is TRBJ2-3; D might be TRBD1 (5 bases). Trimming removed 5 bases from V and 1 base from J, with 13 bases in between. The V gene's germline CDR1 is SGHNT and CDR2 YENEEA. This CDR3 is built from 15 residues. The CDR3 DNA sequence: TGTGCCAGCAGCCTCGGTGAGACAGGCACAGATACGCAGTATTTT. Its protein is CASSLGETGTDTQYF.

The chain links TRBV11-2 to TRBJ1-2, with D possibly TRBD1 on 6 matching bases. V was clipped by 6 bases and J by 2 bases, with 16 bases between them. This CDR3 comprises 15 residues. Germline loops: CDR1 SGHAT, CDR2 FQNNGV. CDR3 nucleotide sequence: TGTGCCAGCAGTGGGGGGGGCAGGGCCAACTATGGCTACACCTTC. This codes for CASSGGGRANYGYTF.

This chain uses TRBV3-1 (or the pseudogene TRBV3-2) with TRBJ1-5; 9 bases are shared with TRBD1. Germline lookup yields CDR1 LGHDT and CDR2 YNNKEL (reference sequence). This CDR3 comprises 17 residues. Trimming cost V 0 bases and J 4 bases; bases outside gene matches: 7. CDR3 in DNA: TGTGCCAGCAGCCAAGAGAAAGGGACAGGGCGGAATCAGCCCCAGCATTTT. Its translation: CASSQEKGTGRNQPQHF.

The gene calls are TRBV24-1 and TRBJ2-3; the match to TRBD1 covers 8 bases. The length of the CDR3 is 15 residues. Germline V lookup: CDR1 KGHDR, CDR2 SFDVKD. V shed 9 bases, J shed 2 bases, and the junction held 9 bases outside the gene matches. CDR3 sequence: CATGTGTGLTDTQYF. For the CDR3, the DNA is TGTGCCACCGGGACCGGGACAGGCCTCACAGATACGCAGTATTTT.

This sequence joins TRBV7-9 and TRBJ2-7; TRBD2 might be the D (6 bases). The germline V and J ends were trimmed by 2 bases and 5 bases, with 10 bases remaining between them. Germline V lookup: CDR1 SEHNR, CDR2 FQNEAQ (reference sequence). This CDR3 has 13 residues. CDR3 residues: CASSLSGGHEQYV. CDR3 nucleotide sequence: TGTGCCAGCAGCTTATCCGGGGGTCACGAGCAGTACGTC.

This chain uses TRBV5-4 with TRBJ2-2, with 15 bases fitting TRBD2. Germline V gene lookup returns CDR1 SGHNT and CDR2 YYREEE (reference sequence). After removal of 4 bases from V and 3 bases from J, the junction contained 7 bases not matched to a gene. CDR3 size: 18 residues. DNA for the CDR3: TGTGCCAGCAGCCAAGTGGGACTAGCGGGGGGATACACCGGGGAGCTGTTTTTT. The encoded protein is CASSQVGLAGGYTGELFF. Complete variable domain (other parts from reference TRBV5-4 and TRBJ2-2): ETGVTQSPTHLIKTRGQQVTLRCSSQSGHNTVSWYQQALGQGPQFIFQYYREEENGRGNFPPRFSGLQFPNYSSELNVNALELDDSALYLCASSQVGLAGGYTGELFFGEGSRLTVL.

This chain uses TRBV6-4 with TRBJ2-2, with a weak D call TRBD2 (6 bases). Deletions cut 6 bases from V and 0 bases from J, with 14 bases between. The CDR3 has 16 amino acids. Germline-derived CDR1 and CDR2 are MRHNA and SNTAGT. The CDR3 is CASSLTGLSNTGELFF. Here the CDR3 DNA reads TGTGCCAGCAGCCTAACGGGACTCTCGAACACCGGGGAGCTGTTTTTT.

The gene calls are TRBV7-2 and TRBJ2-5; unclear D gene. CDR1 SGHTA and CDR2 FQGNSA come from the germline V gene. The ends were cut back, 1 base at V and 5 bases at J, with 11 bases in the middle. The CDR3 has 14 amino acids. CDR3 bases: TGTGCCAGCAGCTTAGGAGGCCCCGCGGAGACCCAGTACTTC. Translating it yields CASSLGGPAETQYF.

The J gene is TRBJ2-7, the V gene TRBV14; D is ambiguous. Germline values: CDR1 SGHDN, CDR2 FVKESK. Trimming removed 5 bases at V and 2 bases at J, with 13 bases between. The CDR3 is made up of 14 amino acids. The CDR3 loop is CASSERLVPYEQYV. CDR3 in DNA: TGTGCCAGCAGCGAGAGATTAGTACCCTACGAGCAGTACGTC.

This clone was seen a handful of times. The chain carries TRBV9 and TRBJ2-1; 8 bases fit TRBD1. The CDR3 has 15 residues. Germline CDR1 reads SGDLS; CDR2 reads YYNGEE. After removal of 4 bases from V and 8 bases from J, the junction contained 11 bases not matched to a gene. DNA of the CDR3: TGTGCCAGCAGCCCCCAGGGGGCGGGTTTCTATGAGCAGTTCTTC. It encodes CASSPQGAGFYEQFF.

The chain joins TRBV5-5 to TRBJ1-2; D is unclear. Germline V gene data show CDR1 as SGHKS and CDR2 as YYEKEE (reference sequence). The CDR3 consists of 14 residues. Trimming stripped 2 bases from V and 2 bases from J, with 10 bases between. The CDR3 DNA follows: TGTGCCAGCAGCTTCTATCACGAGAACTATGGCTACACCTTC. Encoded protein: CASSFYHENYGYTF.

The chain recombines TRBV18 with TRBJ1-1; D perhaps matches TRBD1 (6 bases). This CDR3 spans 14 amino acids. Germline lookup yields CDR1 KGHSH and CDR2 LQKENI. The V end was cut by 8 bases, the J end by 1 base, with 14 bases between. The CDR3 DNA reads TGTGCCAGCGTTACAGGGCTACAGAACACTGAAGCTTTCTTT. This encodes CASVTGLQNTEAFF.

The rearrangement uses TRBV12-3 or TRBV12-4 and TRBJ2-1; possible D gene TRBD1, 5 bases. Trimming took 5 bases from V and 15 from J, leaving 14 bases between them. This CDR3 spans 11 amino acids. The CDR3 coding sequence is TGTGCCAGCAGTAATTTACAGGCTCCGTTCTTC. This translates into CASSNLQAPFF.

The chain is built from TRBV3-1 (or the pseudogene TRBV3-2) and TRBJ2-7; maybe TRBD1 (5 bases). Germline V gives CDR1 LGHDT, CDR2 YNNKEL (reference sequence). Trimming removed 4 bases at V and 3 bases at J, with 10 bases between. The CDR3 is made up of 13 amino acids. The CDR3 loop is CASSPYQGYEQYV. CDR3 DNA sequence: TGTGCCAGCAGCCCCTATCAGGGCTACGAGCAGTACGTC.

This sequence joins TRBV20-1 and TRBJ1-4, with 7 bases matching TRBD1. Unmatched junction bases numbered 6, after V lost 3 bases and J lost 5 bases. Germline V gene sequence: CDR1 DFQATT, CDR2 SNEGSKA (reference sequence). The length of the CDR3 is 14 residues. This CDR3 is CSASGQENNEKLFF. In DNA form, the CDR3 reads TGCAGTGCTAGTGGACAGGAAAACAATGAAAAACTGTTTTTT.

The CDR3 DNA sequence: TGTGCCAGCAGCGGACGAGGAGGGGCCTACAATGAGCAGTTCTTC. Protein product: CASSGRGGAYNEQFF. The chain recombines TRBV5-6 with TRBJ2-1; a possible D gene is TRBD2 (6 bases). V dropped 4 bases and J dropped 2 bases, with 13 bases sitting between them. Germline loops: CDR1 SGHDT, CDR2 YYEEEE. The CDR3 is made up of 15 amino acids.

The gene calls are TRBV19 and TRBJ2-2; 7 bases match TRBD2. The CDR3 loop spans 16 amino acids. Germline V gives CDR1 LNHDA, CDR2 SQIVND (reference sequence). Germline trimming cut 7 bases from V and 7 bases from J; bases unmatched to any gene: 15. The CDR3 DNA reads as TGTGCCAGTACCTCTAGCGGAGACCACTTCGGCGGGGAGCTGTTTTTT. It codes for CASTSSGDHFGGELFF. The full variable domain, with the rest looked up from reference TRBV19 and TRBJ2-2, is DGGITQSPKYLFRKEGQNVTLSCEQNLNHDAMYWYRQDPGQGLRLIYYSQIVNDFQKGDIAEGYSVSREKKESFPLTVTSAQKNPTAFYLCASTSSGDHFGGELFFGEGSRLTVL.